This T cell receptor (beta chain) comes out of a study of blood T cell repertoires in COVID-19. Overall study context: COVID-19 samples, acute and convalescent, were from the United States, Italy and Spain. PBMCs, B-cell-depleted T cells, or T cells were the source of the cDNA or gDNA that made up the material.

Produced via immunoSEQ multiplex PCR; TCRdb's table is partial and in-frame only. Among under 200,000 clones listed, roughly 82% were seen once. Assignment of participants to cohorts was predicated upon participant-reported clinical history. CDR3 length: 15 amino acids. V was trimmed by 1 base and J by 8 bases, leaving 18 bases between them. This sequence was found in a man aged 40-49 years with acute COVID-19. The sample was PBMCs or T cells enriched from blood (not recorded which). The chain couples TRBV23-1 to TRBJ2-7, with D possibly TRBD1 on 5 matching bases. TRBV23-1 is designated an ORF whose function remains uncertain. In DNA, the CDR3 is TGCGCCAGCAGTCAATACTCCGGCCGCTCAGGGCAGCAGTACTTC. This sequence encodes CASSQYSGRSGQQYF.